The rows below give T cell receptor beta chains drawn from one sample of a study of siplizumab effects on memory and regulatory T cells. TCRdb's table, derived via immunoSEQ multiplex PCR, lists solely in-frame clones and lacks some. The table has 100,000 or so clones, roughly 92% seen once; the top ten hold under 0.7%. The sample taken for sequencing was Tregs sorted from blood. The source of these receptors is a human donor in good health. Both conserved end residues are part of each CDR3. D genes are given only for firm matches. The listing skips clone size in some rows; elsewhere it reads once, few, many or a size class.

CDR3aa: CASSLQVLSNEKLFF
CDR3nt: TGTGCCAGCAGCTTACAGGTCCTCAGTAATGAAAAACTGTTTTTT
abundance: .
j_gene: TRBJ1-4
d_gene: .
v_gene: TRBV11-2

CDR3aa: CASSSRGRRTEAFF
CDR3nt: TGTGCCAGCAGCTCACGAGGGAGGCGCACTGAAGCTTTCTTT
abundance: .
j_gene: TRBJ1-1
d_gene: .
v_gene: TRBV7-2

CDR3aa: CASSVPGVWRPMNTEAFF
CDR3nt: TGTGCCAGCAGCGTACCAGGGGTGTGGCGGCCCATGAACACTGAAGCTTTCTTT
abundance: once
j_gene: TRBJ1-1
d_gene: .
v_gene: TRBV7-9

CDR3aa: CASSFGGTFSYEQYF
CDR3nt: TGTGCCAGCAGTTTCGGAGGGACCTTCTCCTACGAGCAGTACTTC
abundance: .
j_gene: TRBJ2-7
d_gene: .
v_gene: TRBV27

CDR3aa: CASSRAGEDYEQYF
CDR3nt: TGTGCCAGCTCGCGAGCGGGAGAAGATTACGAGCAGTACTTC
abundance: once
j_gene: TRBJ2-7
d_gene: TRBD2
v_gene: TRBV18

CDR3aa: CASSDAGLGGYTF
CDR3nt: TGTGCCAGCAGCGATGCTGGCTTAGGGGGCTACACCTTC
abundance: .
j_gene: TRBJ1-2
d_gene: .
v_gene: TRBV28

CDR3aa: CASSPVRRSGANVLTF
CDR3nt: TGTGCCAGCAGTCCGGTCCGCCGCTCTGGGGCCAACGTCCTGACTTTC
abundance: .
j_gene: TRBJ2-6
d_gene: .
v_gene: TRBV28

CDR3aa: CASSISGRGRPYEQYF
CDR3nt: TGTGCCAGTAGTATATCGGGGAGGGGACGACCCTACGAGCAGTACTTC
abundance: .
j_gene: TRBJ2-7
d_gene: TRBD2
v_gene: TRBV19

CDR3aa: CASSWGVNTEAFF
CDR3nt: TGTGCCAGCAGTTGGGGCGTGAACACTGAAGCTTTCTTT
abundance: once
j_gene: TRBJ1-1
d_gene: .
v_gene: TRBV11-2

CDR3aa: CASSLGGYGYTF
CDR3nt: TGCGCCAGCAGCTTGGGGGGCTATGGCTACACCTTC
abundance: .
j_gene: TRBJ1-2
d_gene: .
v_gene: TRBV5-1

CDR3aa: CASREGSLWSYTF
CDR3nt: TGTGCCAGCAGAGAGGGGAGCCTTTGGAGCTACACCTTC
abundance: .
j_gene: TRBJ1-2
d_gene: .
v_gene: TRBV28

CDR3aa: CASSFRSGSGYNEQFF
CDR3nt: TGCGCCAGCAGCTTCAGGAGCGGGAGCGGATACAATGAGCAGTTCTTC
abundance: few
j_gene: TRBJ2-1
d_gene: TRBD2
v_gene: TRBV5-1

CDR3aa: CASSLENGVTQYF
CDR3nt: TGTGCCAGCAGCTTAGAGAACGGAGTGACCCAGTACTTC
abundance: .
j_gene: TRBJ2-5
d_gene: .
v_gene: TRBV7-9

CDR3aa: CASSSAPTGNYGYTF
CDR3nt: TGTGCCAGCAGCTCCGCCCCGACAGGGAACTATGGCTACACCTTC
abundance: .
j_gene: TRBJ1-2
d_gene: TRBD1
v_gene: TRBV7-9

CDR3aa: CASSVDSSNTIYF
CDR3nt: TGTGCCAGCAGTGTTGACAGTTCTAACACCATATATTTT
abundance: .
j_gene: TRBJ1-3
d_gene: .
v_gene: TRBV6-1

CDR3aa: CASRASGTSRNEQFF
CDR3nt: TGTGCCAGCAGGGCTTCCGGGACTTCGAGGAATGAGCAGTTCTTC
abundance: .
j_gene: TRBJ2-1
d_gene: .
v_gene: TRBV6-1

CDR3aa: CASSFQGAVIYGYTF
CDR3nt: TGTGCCAGCAGCTTCCAGGGGGCAGTCATCTATGGCTACACCTTC
abundance: many
j_gene: TRBJ1-2
d_gene: TRBD1
v_gene: TRBV7-9

CDR3aa: CAGGTDTQYF
CDR3nt: TGTGCCGGTGGGACAGATACGCAGTATTTT
abundance: once
j_gene: TRBJ2-3
d_gene: .
v_gene: TRBV7-9

CDR3aa: CASSAGHKSYEQYF
CDR3nt: TGTGCCAGCAGTGCGGGCCACAAATCGTACGAGCAGTACTTC
abundance: .
j_gene: TRBJ2-7
d_gene: .
v_gene: TRBV6-1

CDR3aa: CASSLGWATYEQYF
CDR3nt: TGCGCCAGCAGCTTGGGTTGGGCCACATACGAGCAGTACTTC
abundance: .
j_gene: TRBJ2-7
d_gene: .
v_gene: TRBV5-1

CDR3aa: CSVGGKPYNEQFF
CDR3nt: TGCAGCGTTGGGGGGAAGCCCTACAATGAGCAGTTCTTC
abundance: .
j_gene: TRBJ2-1
d_gene: .
v_gene: TRBV29-1